The present T cell receptor beta chain was sequenced within a study of PD-1 blockade in classical Hodgkin lymphoma. Across the whole study: Patients were dosed intravenously with nivolumab at 3 mg/kg every 2 weeks.

Clones were read by immunoSEQ multiplex PCR, and TCRdb kept only the in-frame ones, dropping some. The sample holds about 40,000 clones, approximately 86% seen once. Every patient relapsed after autologous stem cell transplantation, and brentuximab vedotin exposure varied. Complete response, partial response or progressive disease constituted the best response categories observed. Study observations and caveats: Baseline TCR diversity was reportedly lower in newly diagnosed patients than healthy donors. Patients with a complete response exhibited baseline diversity comparable to newly diagnosed patients.

The germline CDR1 and CDR2 sequences are SQVTM and ANQGSEA. CDR3 length equals 14 residues. V dropped 6 bases and J dropped 9; count of bases not matched to a gene: 17. A word on this clone: The antigen remains undetermined.

Sequencing used peripheral blood mononuclear cells (PBMCs), obtained before the second cycle of nivolumab. V usage is TRBV29-1 and J usage is TRBJ2-7; 7 positions match TRBD2. The receptor comes from a human donor with classical Hodgkin lymphoma. DNA for the CDR3: TGCAGCGTCGGAAGCGGGGTTGTTTTAGAGGCGCAGTACTTC. This encodes CSVGSGVVLEAQYF.